The 11 T cell receptor beta chains below all came from one sample that was sequenced in a study of T cells in Graves' hyperthyroidism and ophthalmopathy. There were TCR beta CDR3 regions amplified from RNA transcripts. A first-round RT-PCR of the TCR CDR3 used the HTBI primer set. TCRdb re-analysed the multiplex PCR reads in MiXCR, keeping a single row per CDR3 protein. The sample records hundreds of thousands of distinct CDR3 sequences, about 17% being singletons. Sequenced sample: blood. These TCRs come from a woman aged 25 to 39 with Graves' hyperthyroidism.

In its sample, this clonotype was seen a few times. V is TRBV18 and J is TRBJ1-5; D is uncertain. Germline lookup yields CDR1 KGHSH and CDR2 LQKENI. V was shortened by 6 bases and J by 4 bases, with 16 bases between the two germline ends. The CDR3 runs to 15 residues. CDR3 amino acids: CASSPPFGVNQPQHF. In DNA form, the CDR3 reads TGTGCCAGCTCTCCCCCTTTCGGGGTAAATCAGCCCCAGCATTTT. The variable domain in full, with the rest retrieved from reference TRBV18 and TRBJ1-5, is NAGVMQNPRHLVRRRGQEARLRCSPMKGHSHVYWYRQLPEEGLKFMVYLQKENIIDESGMPKERFSAEFPKEGPSILRIQQVVRGDSAAYFCASSPPFGVNQPQHFGDGTRLSIL.

The chain combines TRBV6-1 with TRBJ1-6; D may be TRBD1 (5 bases). The germline V gene has CDR1 MNHNS and CDR2 SASEGT. There are 15 residues in the CDR3. V was pared by 2 bases and J by 3 bases, with 8 bases between. The CDR3 sequence is CASSEQGSYNSPLHF. DNA of the CDR3: TGTGCCAGCAGTGAACAGGGCAGCTATAATTCACCCCTCCACTTT.

This clonotype showed up many times. The chain combines TRBV11-3 with TRBJ2-3, with 11 bases fitting TRBD2. The CDR3 has 17 residues. Per germline, CDR1 SGHNT and CDR2 YENEEA. Trimming took 5 bases from V and 3 from J; bases not matched to a gene: 10. The CDR3 spells CASSHGLAGGLTDTQYF. DNA for the CDR3: TGTGCCAGCAGCCACGGTCTAGCGGGAGGCCTGACAGATACGCAGTATTTT.

This clonotype was counted between two and nine times. V usage is TRBV7-9 and J usage is TRBJ2-6; D is unresolved. Germline-derived CDR1 and CDR2 are SEHNR and FQNEAQ (reference sequence). This CDR3 region has 14 residues. The V end lost 5 bases, the J end lost 1 base, and 6 bases lay between the germline ends. CDR3 region: CASSRVSGANVLTF. Here the CDR3 DNA reads TGTGCCAGCAGCAGGGTGTCTGGGGCCAACGTCCTGACTTTC.

The CDR3 sequence: CSARSHTGELFF. The CDR3 DNA reads as TGCAGTGCTAGATCACACACCGGGGAGCTGTTTTTT. V gene TRBV20-1 combines with J gene TRBJ2-2, with D unresolved. Germline V gene data show CDR1 as DFQATT and CDR2 as SNEGSKA (reference sequence). V was clipped by 2 bases and J by 3 bases, with 4 bases between them. The CDR3 contains 12 residues.

Remarks on this clonotype: Without the conserved terminal phenylalanine or tryptophan, this CDR3 likely stems from a read error. The gene calls are TRBV28 and TRBJ1-5; D gene ambiguous. The CDR3 extends over 13 amino acids. Trimming pared 1 base from V and 3 bases from J, leaving 4 bases between. Looked up from germline, CDR1 is MDHEN and CDR2 is SYDVKM. The CDR3 DNA sequence: TGTGCCAGCAGTTTATCAGACAATCAGCCCCAGCATTCT. Its protein product is CASSLSDNQPQHS.

This clonotype was counted at least ten times. The CDR3 region has the DNA TGTGCCAGCAGTTTCGGGTATCAAGAGACCCAGTACTTC. Translation: CASSFGYQETQYF. The chain employs TRBV27 and TRBJ2-5; D call uncertain. The CDR3 spans 13 residues. Trimming took off 3 bases at V and 2 bases at J, with 7 bases between the two ends. The V gene's germline CDR1 is MNHEY and CDR2 SMNVEV (reference sequence).

There are many counts of this clonotype. This may be a read error: a much more frequent sequence differs by one nucleotide. As DNA, the CDR3 is TGTGCCAGCAGACCACAGGTCCAAGAGACCCAGTACTTC. It encodes CASRPQVQETQYF. V is TRBV27 and J is TRBJ2-5; D possibly corresponds to TRBD1 (5 bases). CDR1 is MNHEY and CDR2 is SMNVEV in the germline V gene (reference sequence). V was clipped by 6 bases and J by 1 base, with 9 bases between them. The length of the CDR3 is 13 residues.

This clonotype was picked up many times. The chain couples TRBV2 to TRBJ1-5; possible D gene TRBD1, 5 bases. The length of the CDR3 is 14 residues. The V end was cut by 3 bases, the J end by 5 bases, with 11 bases between. The germline gives CDR1 SNHLY, CDR2 FYNNEI. CDR3 nucleotides: TGTGCCAGCAGTGAGGGGGTAGGTTATCAGCCCCAGCATTTT. It codes for CASSEGVGYQPQHF.

This clonotype was seen at least ten times. The V call is TRBV12-3 or TRBV12-4, the J call TRBJ1-4, with 9 nucleotides matching TRBD1. CDR3 length: 14 amino acids. V lost 10 bases to trimming and J lost 8 bases; unmatched junction nucleotides: 11. CDR3 sequence: CATRFTGGEEKLFF. CDR3 in DNA: TGTGCCACCAGGTTTACAGGGGGCGAGGAAAAACTGTTTTTT.

This clonotype was observed a handful of times. The gene calls are TRBV5-1 and TRBJ1-2; 7 positions match TRBD1. Germline CDR1 SGHRS, CDR2 YFSETQ. Trimming removed 4 bases from V and 0 bases from J; junction bases left unmatched: 9. CDR3 size: 16 residues. CDR3 sequence: CASSPGQAYTNYGYTF. The CDR3 nucleotides read TGCGCCAGCAGCCCCGGACAGGCATATACTAACTATGGCTACACCTTC.